The T cell receptor beta chain described here comes from a study of response to subunit inactivated influenza vaccine. CDR1 and CDR2 from the germline V gene are MNHEY and SVGAGI. V was trimmed by 2 bases and J by 2 bases, leaving 13 bases between them. CDR3 length: 15 amino acids. Via MiXCR, TCRdb re-called the RT-PCR reads, giving one row per CDR3 protein. The sample has 650,000 or so distinct CDR3 sequences, around 15% seen once; the top ten hold 6% to 9.5%. This clonotype occurred a few times. Its target is not known. General study points: The study's authors posited that every seasonal influenza vaccination enlists few new T cells.

The receptor's source is a man aged 45-65 years who received an inactivated influenza vaccine. The genes are TRBV6-5 and TRBJ2-7; possibly TRBD1 for D (6 bases). Sequenced here: PBMCs from blood, sampled approximately 15 days before vaccination. The CDR3 nucleotides read TGTGCCAGCAGTTACCGCCCAGGGGACCCCTACGAGCAGTACTTC. Its translation: CASSYRPGDPYEQYF.